Listed below are T cell receptor beta chains from one sample, sequenced in a study of cytomegalovirus exposure and HLA in healthy donors. Clones were read by immunoSEQ multiplex PCR, and TCRdb kept only the in-frame ones, dropping some. This sample carries under 350,000 clones, just over 85% of them seen once, and the ten largest clones take roughly 1%. Input material: PBMCs. The receptors derive from a woman aged 18-29 years in good health and CMV-seronegative. CDR3s include the opening cysteine and the closing phenylalanine or tryptophan. A D gene is named only where the DNA matches it firmly. Some rows have no size entry. The others give once, few or many, or a class for an expanded clone.

V gene: TRBV6-5
D gene: -
clone size: few
J gene: TRBJ1-2
CDR3 protein: CAALGGESDGYTF
CDR3 DNA: TGTGCCGCACTGGGAGGGGAGAGCGATGGCTACACCTTC

V gene: TRBV27
D gene: -
clone size: -
J gene: TRBJ2-7
CDR3 protein: CASSSSAGETFYEQYF
CDR3 DNA: -

V gene: TRBV6-5
D gene: -
clone size: -
J gene: TRBJ2-7
CDR3 protein: CASSYYRDTSSYEQYF
CDR3 DNA: TGTGCCAGCAGTTACTACAGGGACACCAGCTCCTACGAGCAGTACTTC

V gene: TRBV9
D gene: TRBD1
clone size: -
J gene: TRBJ1-2
CDR3 protein: CASSPRQGAQGYTF
CDR3 DNA: TGTGCCAGCAGCCCAAGACAGGGGGCGCAGGGCTACACCTTC

V gene: TRBV7-8
D gene: TRBD1
clone size: -
J gene: TRBJ1-4
CDR3 protein: CASSLTGGYNEKLFF
CDR3 DNA: TGTGCCAGCAGCTTAACAGGGGGATATAATGAAAAACTGTTTTTT

V gene: TRBV5-6
D gene: TRBD1
clone size: -
J gene: TRBJ1-5
CDR3 protein: CASSLATGSQPQHF
CDR3 DNA: TGTGCCAGCAGCTTGGCGACAGGGAGCCAGCCCCAGCATTTT

V gene: TRBV28
D gene: TRBD1
clone size: -
J gene: TRBJ2-4
CDR3 protein: CASSKDRGLYVIQYF
CDR3 DNA: TGTGCCAGCAGTAAGGACAGGGGCCTGTACGTAATTCAGTACTTC

V gene: TRBV7-9
D gene: TRBD2
clone size: -
J gene: TRBJ2-7
CDR3 protein: CASSLEASGSYEQYF
CDR3 DNA: TGTGCCAGCAGCTTAGAGGCTAGCGGGAGCTACGAGCAGTACTTC

V gene: TRBV6-6
D gene: TRBD1
clone size: -
J gene: TRBJ2-7
CDR3 protein: CASSTSGQRSSYEQYF
CDR3 DNA: TGTGCCAGCAGTACCTCGGGACAGCGGAGCTCCTACGAGCAGTACTTC

V gene: TRBV27
D gene: -
clone size: -
J gene: TRBJ1-6
CDR3 protein: CASSDSSYNSPLHF
CDR3 DNA: TGTGCCAGCAGTGACAGCTCCTATAATTCACCCCTCCACTTT

V gene: TRBV6-1
D gene: -
clone size: -
J gene: TRBJ1-5
CDR3 protein: CASSGPGTLNQPQHF
CDR3 DNA: TGTGCCAGCAGTGGCCCCGGGACTCTCAATCAGCCCCAGCATTTT

V gene: TRBV10-3
D gene: TRBD1
clone size: -
J gene: TRBJ2-7
CDR3 protein: CATDRGQSPYEQYF
CDR3 DNA: TGTGCCACCGATCGGGGACAGAGCCCCTACGAGCAGTACTTC

V gene: TRBV5-6
D gene: -
clone size: -
J gene: TRBJ2-5
CDR3 protein: CASSSVSGGETQYF
CDR3 DNA: TGTGCCAGCAGCTCGGTCTCCGGGGGAGAGACCCAGTACTTC

V gene: TRBV7-2
D gene: TRBD1
clone size: -
J gene: TRBJ1-2
CDR3 protein: CASSPVGGQGLNGYTF
CDR3 DNA: TGTGCCAGCAGCCCAGTGGGGGGACAGGGATTGAATGGCTACACCTTC

V gene: TRBV27
D gene: -
clone size: -
J gene: TRBJ2-1
CDR3 protein: CASSESGTPNEQFF
CDR3 DNA: TGTGCCAGCAGTGAATCCGGGACACCCAATGAGCAGTTCTTC

V gene: TRBV2
D gene: TRBD1
clone size: -
J gene: TRBJ2-7
CDR3 protein: CASTRTGTSYEQYF
CDR3 DNA: TGTGCCAGCACGCGGACAGGTACCTCCTACGAGCAGTACTTC

V gene: TRBV15
D gene: TRBD2
clone size: -
J gene: TRBJ2-3
CDR3 protein: CATSRDSGGADTQYF
CDR3 DNA: TGTGCCACCAGCAGAGATAGTGGGGGGGCAGATACGCAGTATTTT

V gene: TRBV5-1
D gene: TRBD1
clone size: -
J gene: TRBJ2-5
CDR3 protein: CASSLGQGVGETQYF
CDR3 DNA: TGCGCCAGCAGCTTGGGTCAGGGGGTTGGAGAGACCCAGTACTTC

V gene: TRBV11-3
D gene: TRBD1
clone size: -
J gene: TRBJ2-3
CDR3 protein: CASSLGQGDTQYF
CDR3 DNA: TGTGCCAGCAGCTTAGGACAGGGAGATACGCAGTATTTT

V gene: TRBV7-8
D gene: TRBD2
clone size: -
J gene: TRBJ2-7
CDR3 protein: CASSLAGSSYEQYF
CDR3 DNA: TGTGCCAGCAGTTTAGCGGGGAGCTCCTACGAGCAGTACTTC

V gene: TRBV5-1
D gene: -
clone size: -
J gene: TRBJ2-3
CDR3 protein: CASSLGLGTDTQYF
CDR3 DNA: TGCGCCAGCAGCTTGGGACTAGGCACAGATACGCAGTATTTT

V gene: TRBV6-6
D gene: TRBD1
clone size: once
J gene: TRBJ2-7
CDR3 protein: CATNSGTGSGEQYF
CDR3 DNA: TGTGCCACCAACTCCGGGACAGGGAGTGGCGAGCAGTACTTC

V gene: TRBV9
D gene: TRBD1
clone size: -
J gene: TRBJ2-7
CDR3 protein: CASSAGQGTYEQYF
CDR3 DNA: TGTGCCAGCAGCGCCGGACAGGGTACCTACGAGCAGTACTTC

V gene: TRBV4-1
D gene: -
clone size: -
J gene: TRBJ1-1
CDR3 protein: CASSQVNRNTEAFF
CDR3 DNA: TGCGCCAGCAGCCAAGTAAACAGAAACACTGAAGCTTTCTTT

V gene: TRBV11-2
D gene: TRBD1
clone size: -
J gene: TRBJ1-2
CDR3 protein: CASSSGTGGGYTF
CDR3 DNA: TGTGCCAGCAGCTCCGGGACAGGGGGTGGCTACACCTTC

V gene: TRBV18
D gene: TRBD1
clone size: -
J gene: TRBJ1-5
CDR3 protein: CASSPPGTGEGNQPQHF
CDR3 DNA: TGTGCCAGCTCACCACCCGGGACAGGGGAGGGCAATCAGCCCCAGCATTTT

V gene: TRBV2
D gene: TRBD2
clone size: -
J gene: TRBJ2-3
CDR3 protein: CASRGFSGRDTDTQYF
CDR3 DNA: TGTGCCAGCAGGGGATTTAGCGGGAGGGACACAGATACGCAGTATTTT

V gene: TRBV30
D gene: TRBD2
clone size: -
J gene: TRBJ2-1
CDR3 protein: CAWIPGLAYNEQFF
CDR3 DNA: TGTGCCTGGATTCCGGGACTAGCTTACAATGAGCAGTTCTTC

V gene: TRBV5-1
D gene: -
clone size: few
J gene: TRBJ1-3
CDR3 protein: CASSGTQGLDGNTIYF
CDR3 DNA: TGCGCCAGCAGCGGAACCCAGGGTCTAGATGGAAACACCATATATTTT

V gene: TRBV27
D gene: -
clone size: -
J gene: TRBJ2-2
CDR3 protein: CASSIQGWGTGELFF
CDR3 DNA: TGTGCCAGCAGTATTCAGGGGTGGGGGACCGGGGAGCTGTTTTTT

V gene: TRBV7-8
D gene: TRBD1
clone size: few
J gene: TRBJ1-5
CDR3 protein: CASSSHRGSNQPQHF
CDR3 DNA: TGTGCCAGCAGCTCCCACAGGGGAAGCAATCAGCCCCAGCATTTT

V gene: TRBV19
D gene: -
clone size: -
J gene: TRBJ2-5
CDR3 protein: CASSTSGGRETQYF
CDR3 DNA: TGTGCCAGTAGTACTTCCGGGGGGCGAGAGACCCAGTACTTC

V gene: TRBV4-3
D gene: TRBD1
clone size: -
J gene: TRBJ2-1
CDR3 protein: CASSQGDGTEYNEQFF
CDR3 DNA: TGCGCCAGCAGCCAAGGAGACGGGACAGAGTACAATGAGCAGTTCTTC

V gene: TRBV6-6
D gene: -
clone size: -
J gene: TRBJ1-2
CDR3 protein: CASSYSEGRGGYTF
CDR3 DNA: TGTGCCAGCAGTTACTCGGAGGGGCGAGGTGGCTACACCTTC

V gene: TRBV11-2
D gene: -
clone size: -
J gene: TRBJ2-7
CDR3 protein: CASSLDGGPTYEQYF
CDR3 DNA: TGTGCCAGCAGCTTAGACGGAGGCCCTACCTACGAGCAGTACTTC

V gene: TRBV5-5
D gene: -
clone size: -
J gene: TRBJ1-1
CDR3 protein: CASSFQGLRNTEAFF
CDR3 DNA: TGTGCCAGCAGCTTTCAGGGTTTGAGGAACACTGAAGCTTTCTTT

V gene: TRBV6-5
D gene: -
clone size: -
J gene: TRBJ2-7
CDR3 protein: CASSYMGHHEQYF
CDR3 DNA: TGTGCCAGCAGTTACATGGGACACCACGAGCAGTACTTC

V gene: TRBV7-8
D gene: -
clone size: -
J gene: TRBJ2-3
CDR3 protein: CASSLPSSDTQYF
CDR3 DNA: TGTGCCAGCAGCTTACCTAGTTCAGATACGCAGTATTTT

V gene: TRBV29-1
D gene: -
clone size: -
J gene: TRBJ1-1
CDR3 protein: CSVVGTRGNTEAFF
CDR3 DNA: TGCAGCGTTGTGGGGACACGGGGGAACACTGAAGCTTTCTTT

V gene: TRBV9
D gene: -
clone size: -
J gene: TRBJ1-4
CDR3 protein: CASSDRVSNEKLFF
CDR3 DNA: TGTGCCAGCAGCGACAGGGTCTCTAATGAAAAACTGTTTTTT

V gene: TRBV9
D gene: TRBD1
clone size: -
J gene: TRBJ1-3
CDR3 protein: CASSAGTVRNTIYF
CDR3 DNA: TGTGCCAGCAGCGCCGGGACAGTACGAAACACCATATATTTT

V gene: TRBV7-8
D gene: TRBD1
clone size: -
J gene: TRBJ1-2
CDR3 protein: CASSSSRDSGNYGYTF
CDR3 DNA: TGTGCCAGCAGCTCCTCCCGGGACAGTGGTAACTATGGCTACACCTTC

V gene: TRBV28
D gene: -
clone size: -
J gene: TRBJ1-2
CDR3 protein: CASSLSLRPTEKRANYGYTF
CDR3 DNA: TGTGCCAGCAGTTTATCCCTAAGACCGACAGAAAAAAGGGCTAACTATGGCTACACCTTC

V gene: TRBV6-1
D gene: -
clone size: -
J gene: TRBJ1-3
CDR3 protein: CASREPGGPGNTIYF
CDR3 DNA: TGTGCCAGCAGGGAACCGGGGGGGCCTGGAAACACCATATATTTT

V gene: TRBV5-1
D gene: TRBD1
clone size: -
J gene: TRBJ2-7
CDR3 protein: CASREGQASGEQYF
CDR3 DNA: TGCGCCAGCAGGGAGGGACAGGCATCGGGCGAGCAGTACTTC

V gene: TRBV7-2
D gene: TRBD2
clone size: -
J gene: TRBJ2-7
CDR3 protein: CASSLNPTSGGAGGEQYF
CDR3 DNA: TGTGCCAGCAGCTTAAACCCCACTAGCGGGGGGGCGGGAGGAGAGCAGTACTTC